This TCR beta chain comes out of a study of blood T cell repertoires in COVID-19. The overall study: Some COVID-19 samples were acute and others convalescent; all came from the United States, Italy and Spain. Sources were T cells, B-cell-depleted T cells, or PBMCs; the material itself was cDNA or gDNA.

This CDR3 has 18 amino acids. The J segment lost 1 base and the V segment lost 7 bases, leaving 8 bases of the junction unmatched. Germline V gives CDR1 LNHDA, CDR2 SQIVND (reference sequence). Original processing notes: Amplified reference gene primers provided the basis for estimating nucleated cell counts. Clones were sequenced by immunoSEQ multiplex PCR, and TCRdb holds only the in-frame ones, with some missing. That table supplies the V and J calls and clone size; D and trimming were determined from the DNA. The sample carries tens of thousands of clones, around 79% recorded once. Sample: peripheral blood. The receptor was isolated from a woman in her 70s with acute or convalescent COVID-19. V usage is TRBV19 and J usage is TRBJ2-2; TRBD2 agrees at 14 bases. In DNA, the CDR3 is TGTGCCAGTAATTCGGGACTAGCGGGAGTAGTGAACACCGGGGAGCTGTTTTTT. This translates into CASNSGLAGVVNTGELFF.